A selection of T cell receptor beta chains follows, all from one sample in a study of OX40 agonist ivuxolimab in advanced cancers. Sequenced by immunoSEQ multiplex PCR; TCRdb stores in-frame clones only, minus some. Of some 37,000 clones in the sample, around 77% were seen once. The source was CD4+ or CD8+ T cells sorted from blood, collected in a trial of the OX40 agonist ivuxolimab. The receptors originated from an adult with an advanced solid tumor such as melanoma, head and neck, liver or kidney cancer. Each CDR3 is given with its conserved first and last residue. A D gene is named only where the DNA matches it firmly. The listing skips clone size in some rows; elsewhere it reads once, few, many or a size class.

d_call j_call clone_size v_call cdr3_nt cdr3_aa
TRBD1 TRBJ2-7 NA TRBV2 TGTGCCAGCAGTGAAACCGGGACAGTGGCCTACGAGCAGTACTTC CASSETGTVAYEQYF
NA TRBJ1-5 NA TRBV6-1 TGTGCCAGCAGTGAACTAATCTATAGCAATCAGCCCCAGCATTTT CASSELIYSNQPQHF
NA TRBJ1-2 NA TRBV6-5 TGTGCCAGCAGTAAAGGGGGTTATGGCTACACCTTC CASSKGGYGYTF
NA TRBJ1-5 NA TRBV7-2 TGTGCCAGCAGCTTCAGTGGTCTCAATCAGCCCCAGCATTTT CASSFSGLNQPQHF
TRBD1 TRBJ2-2 NA TRBV28 TGTGCCAGCAGTCCCCGGGACAGGGGGACCGGCGGGGAGCTGTTTTTT CASSPRDRGTGGELFF
TRBD2 TRBJ2-6 NA TRBV4-1 TGCGCCAGCAGCCAAGAGAGTCGCGGGAGGGCCTCCGGGGCCAACGTCCTGACTTTC CASSQESRGRASGANVLTF
TRBD1 TRBJ2-7 NA TRBV27 TGTGCCAGCAGTCGACAGGGGGTGATCCACGAGCAGTACTTC CASSRQGVIHEQYF
NA TRBJ2-7 NA TRBV6-1 TGTGCCAGCAGTGCGGGAGTAACCTACGAGCAGTACTTC CASSAGVTYEQYF
NA TRBJ2-1 NA TRBV5-6 TGTGCCAGCAGCTTGGAATACAATGAGCAGTTCTTC CASSLEYNEQFF
NA TRBJ2-7 NA TRBV28 TGTGCCAGCAGTTATGCAGGGCTTCCCTACGAGCAGTACTTC CASSYAGLPYEQYF
NA TRBJ2-7 NA TRBV7-9 TGTGCCAGCAGCTTAGTGGCCCTGGGGGAGCAGTACTTC CASSLVALGEQYF
NA TRBJ2-7 NA TRBV11-2 TGTGCCAGCAGCCGCCACGTAGACTCCTACGAGCAGTACTTC CASSRHVDSYEQYF
NA TRBJ2-7 once TRBV6-1 TGTGCCAGCAGTGATCCGGGTTACGAGCAGTACTTC CASSDPGYEQYF
NA TRBJ2-1 NA TRBV29-1 TGCAGCGTTAAGAGGGCTAGGGGGGCTAGTGAGCAGTTCTTC CSVKRARGASEQFF
TRBD2 TRBJ2-5 once TRBV5-1 TGCGCCAGCAGCTTGGATAGCGGGAGGCCAGAGACCCAGTACTTC CASSLDSGRPETQYF
TRBD2 TRBJ2-5 NA TRBV28 TGTGCCAGCAGTTTTGGCCCCGGGACTAGCGGGCCTCATACACAAGAGACCCAGTACTTC CASSFGPGTSGPHTQETQYF
NA TRBJ1-3 few TRBV28 TGTGCCAGCAAAGGCGACGGTCCCTCTGGAAACACCATATATTTT CASKGDGPSGNTIYF
NA TRBJ2-5 NA TRBV7-9 TGTGCCAGCAGCTCTCGTCAGGACTGGAGACAAGAGACCCAGTACTTC CASSSRQDWRQETQYF
NA TRBJ2-3 NA TRBV19 TGTGCCAGTAGTGGGGTGCAGGGCTGGGATACGCAGTATTTT CASSGVQGWDTQYF
NA TRBJ2-7 NA TRBV27 TGTGCCAGCAGACCCCGGGACTTCTCCTACGAGCAGTACTTC CASRPRDFSYEQYF
TRBD1 TRBJ2-5 NA TRBV27 TGTGCCAGCAGTTTATCGCAGGGGGCGCTAGAGACCCAGTACTTC CASSLSQGALETQYF
NA TRBJ2-7 NA TRBV2 TGTGCCAGCAGTGGGCTTGGGGAGATCTACGAGCAGTACTTC CASSGLGEIYEQYF
NA TRBJ1-5 NA TRBV27 TGTGCCAGCAGTCCCTTACCCCATCAGCCCCAGCATTTT CASSPLPHQPQHF
TRBD1 TRBJ1-3 NA TRBV15 TGTGCCACCAGCATAGACAGGGGGCTTGGAAACACCATATATTTT CATSIDRGLGNTIYF
TRBD2 TRBJ2-7 NA TRBV27 TGTGCCAGCAGTTATATAGGCGGGAGCTCCTACGAGCAGTACTTC CASSYIGGSSYEQYF
NA TRBJ2-3 NA TRBV4-1 TGCGCCAGCAGCCAAGAAGGGCAGCCCACAGATACGCAGTATTTT CASSQEGQPTDTQYF
NA TRBJ2-7 few TRBV11-2 TGTGCCAGCAGCTTAGATTACGGGTACGAGCAGTACTTC CASSLDYGYEQYF
NA TRBJ1-5 NA TRBV19 TGTGCCAGTAACCGGGACACAAATCAGCCCCAGCATTTT CASNRDTNQPQHF
TRBD2 TRBJ2-1 NA TRBV7-9 TGTGCCAGCAGCGGGCCGGGACTACCCGACAATGAGCAGTTCTTC CASSGPGLPDNEQFF
NA TRBJ2-7 once TRBV5-5 TGTGCCAGCAGCTTGACCCAGACCTACGAGCAGTACTTC CASSLTQTYEQYF
NA TRBJ1-2 NA TRBV9 TGTGCCAGCAGCGTAGATTCAGGGGCCATCTATGGCTACACCTTC CASSVDSGAIYGYTF
NA TRBJ2-7 NA TRBV2 TGTGCCAGCAGTGAATTTGGACCGTCCTACGAGCAGTACTTC CASSEFGPSYEQYF